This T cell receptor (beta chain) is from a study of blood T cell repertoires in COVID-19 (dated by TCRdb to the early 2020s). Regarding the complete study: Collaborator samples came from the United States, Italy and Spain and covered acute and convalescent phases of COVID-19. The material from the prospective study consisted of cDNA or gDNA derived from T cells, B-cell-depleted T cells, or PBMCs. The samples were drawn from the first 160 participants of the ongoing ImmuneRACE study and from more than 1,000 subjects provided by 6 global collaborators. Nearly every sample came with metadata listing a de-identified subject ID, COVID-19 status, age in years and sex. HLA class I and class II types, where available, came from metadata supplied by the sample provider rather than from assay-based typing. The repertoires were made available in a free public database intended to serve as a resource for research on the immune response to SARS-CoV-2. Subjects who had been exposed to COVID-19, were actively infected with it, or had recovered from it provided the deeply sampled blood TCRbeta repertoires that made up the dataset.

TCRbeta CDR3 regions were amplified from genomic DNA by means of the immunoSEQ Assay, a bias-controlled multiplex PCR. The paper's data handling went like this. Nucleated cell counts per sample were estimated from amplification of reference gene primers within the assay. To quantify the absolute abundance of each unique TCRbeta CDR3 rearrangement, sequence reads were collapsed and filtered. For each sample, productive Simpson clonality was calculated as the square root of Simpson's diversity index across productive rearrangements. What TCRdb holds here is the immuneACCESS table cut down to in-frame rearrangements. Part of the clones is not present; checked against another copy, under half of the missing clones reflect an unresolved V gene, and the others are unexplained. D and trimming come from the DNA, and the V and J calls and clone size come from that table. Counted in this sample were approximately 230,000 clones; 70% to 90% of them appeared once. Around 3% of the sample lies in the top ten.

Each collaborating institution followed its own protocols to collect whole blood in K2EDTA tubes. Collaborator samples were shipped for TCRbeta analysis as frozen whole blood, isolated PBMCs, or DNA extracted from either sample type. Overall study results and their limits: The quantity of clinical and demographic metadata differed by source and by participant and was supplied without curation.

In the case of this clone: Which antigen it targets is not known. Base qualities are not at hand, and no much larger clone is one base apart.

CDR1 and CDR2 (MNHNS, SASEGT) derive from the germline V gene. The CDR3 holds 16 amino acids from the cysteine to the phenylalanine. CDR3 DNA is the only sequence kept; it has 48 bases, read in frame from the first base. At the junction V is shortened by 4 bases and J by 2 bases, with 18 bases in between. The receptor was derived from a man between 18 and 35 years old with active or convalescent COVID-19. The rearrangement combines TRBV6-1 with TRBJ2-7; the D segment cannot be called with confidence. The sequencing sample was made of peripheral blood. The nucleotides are TGTGCCAGCAGTGGCGTTAGCACCCGAAAGGCCTACGAGCAGTACTTC. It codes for CASSGVSTRKAYEQYF.